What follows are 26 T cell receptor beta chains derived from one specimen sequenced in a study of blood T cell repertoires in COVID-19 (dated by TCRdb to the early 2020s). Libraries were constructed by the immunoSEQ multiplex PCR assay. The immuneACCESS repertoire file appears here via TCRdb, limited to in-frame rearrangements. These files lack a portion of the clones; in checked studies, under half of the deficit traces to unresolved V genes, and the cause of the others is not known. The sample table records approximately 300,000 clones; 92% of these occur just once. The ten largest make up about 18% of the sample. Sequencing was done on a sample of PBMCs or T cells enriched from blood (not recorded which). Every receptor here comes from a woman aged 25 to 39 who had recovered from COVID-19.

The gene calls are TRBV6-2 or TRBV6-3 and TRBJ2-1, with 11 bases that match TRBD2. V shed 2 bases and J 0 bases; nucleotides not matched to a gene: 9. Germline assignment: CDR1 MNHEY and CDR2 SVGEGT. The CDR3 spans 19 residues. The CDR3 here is CASSYRIGTSGFSYNEQFF. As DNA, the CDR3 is TGTGCCAGCAGTTACCGCATCGGGACTAGCGGCTTCTCCTACAATGAGCAGTTCTTC.

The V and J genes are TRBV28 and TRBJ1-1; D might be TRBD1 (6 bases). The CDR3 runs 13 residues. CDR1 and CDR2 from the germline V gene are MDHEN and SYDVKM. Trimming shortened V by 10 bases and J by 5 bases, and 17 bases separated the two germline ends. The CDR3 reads CATESGRGTEAFF. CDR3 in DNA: TGTGCCACCGAATCAGGGAGGGGGACTGAAGCTTTCTTT.

The CDR3 DNA is TGTGCCTGGAGTGTACAGGTTTTTGATTCACCCCTCCACTTT. Its translation is CAWSVQVFDSPLHF. The chain is built from TRBV30 and TRBJ1-6; D possibly corresponds to TRBD1 (5 bases). The CDR3 contains 14 residues. Trimming left V 0 bases short and J 8 bases short, with 11 bases between. Germline V gives CDR1 GTSNPN, CDR2 SVGIG (reference sequence).

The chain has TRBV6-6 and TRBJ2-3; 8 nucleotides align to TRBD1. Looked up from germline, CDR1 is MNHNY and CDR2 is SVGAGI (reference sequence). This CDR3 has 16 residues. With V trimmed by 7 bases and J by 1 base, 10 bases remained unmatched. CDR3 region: CASIRQGALGTDTQYF. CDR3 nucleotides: TGTGCCAGCATTCGCCAGGGGGCTCTGGGCACAGATACGCAGTATTTT.

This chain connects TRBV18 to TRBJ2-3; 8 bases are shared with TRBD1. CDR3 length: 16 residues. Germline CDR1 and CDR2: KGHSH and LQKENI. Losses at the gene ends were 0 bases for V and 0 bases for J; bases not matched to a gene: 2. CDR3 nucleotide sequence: TGTGCCAGCTCACCACCCAACAGGGGGAGCACAGATACGCAGTATTTT. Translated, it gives CASSPPNRGSTDTQYF.

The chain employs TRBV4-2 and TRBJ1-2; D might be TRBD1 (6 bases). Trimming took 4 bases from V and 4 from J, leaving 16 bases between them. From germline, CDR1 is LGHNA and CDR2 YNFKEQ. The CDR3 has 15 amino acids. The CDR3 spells CASSPTPTGGYGYTF. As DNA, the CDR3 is TGTGCCAGCAGCCCGACACCGACAGGAGGCTATGGCTACACCTTC.

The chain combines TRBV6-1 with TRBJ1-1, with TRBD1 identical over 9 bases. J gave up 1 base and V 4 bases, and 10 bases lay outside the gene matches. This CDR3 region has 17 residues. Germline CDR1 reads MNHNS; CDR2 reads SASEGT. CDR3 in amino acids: CASSARTGVGPNTEAFF. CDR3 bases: TGTGCCAGCAGTGCCAGGACAGGGGTAGGACCGAACACTGAAGCTTTCTTT.

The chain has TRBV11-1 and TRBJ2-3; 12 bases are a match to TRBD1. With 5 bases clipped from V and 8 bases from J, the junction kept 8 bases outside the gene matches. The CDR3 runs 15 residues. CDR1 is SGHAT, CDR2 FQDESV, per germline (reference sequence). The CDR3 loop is CASSPRDRGQGTQYF. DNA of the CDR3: TGTGCCAGCAGCCCTCGGGACAGGGGGCAAGGTACGCAGTATTTT.

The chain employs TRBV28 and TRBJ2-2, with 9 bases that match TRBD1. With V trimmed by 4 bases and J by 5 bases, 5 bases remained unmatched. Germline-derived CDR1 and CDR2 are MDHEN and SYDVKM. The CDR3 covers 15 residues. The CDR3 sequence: CASSSGQGNTGELFF. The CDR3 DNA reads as TGTGCCAGCAGTTCAGGACAGGGGAATACCGGGGAGCTGTTTTTT.

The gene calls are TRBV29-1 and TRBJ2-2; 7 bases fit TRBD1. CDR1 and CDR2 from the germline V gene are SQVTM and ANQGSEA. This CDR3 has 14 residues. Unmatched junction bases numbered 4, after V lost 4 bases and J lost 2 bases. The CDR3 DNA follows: TGCAGCGTTGGCCGACAGGGTAACACCGGGGAGCTGTTTTTT. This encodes CSVGRQGNTGELFF.

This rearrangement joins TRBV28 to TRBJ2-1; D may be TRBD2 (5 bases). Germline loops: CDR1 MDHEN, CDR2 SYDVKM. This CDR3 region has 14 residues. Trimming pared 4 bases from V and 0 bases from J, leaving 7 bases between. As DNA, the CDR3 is TGTGCCAGCAGTTCAGCGGCCTCCTACAATGAGCAGTTCTTC. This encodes CASSSAASYNEQFF.

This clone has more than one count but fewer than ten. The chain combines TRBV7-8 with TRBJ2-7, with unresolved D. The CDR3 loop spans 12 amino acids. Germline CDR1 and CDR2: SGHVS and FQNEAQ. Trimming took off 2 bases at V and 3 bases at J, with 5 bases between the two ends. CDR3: CASSLSVYEQYF. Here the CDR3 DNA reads TGTGCCAGCAGCTTAAGCGTCTACGAGCAGTACTTC.

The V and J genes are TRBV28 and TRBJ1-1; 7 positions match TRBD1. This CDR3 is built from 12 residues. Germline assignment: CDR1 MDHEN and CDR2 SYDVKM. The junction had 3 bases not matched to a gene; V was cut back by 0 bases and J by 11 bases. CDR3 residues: CASSLWTGLAFF. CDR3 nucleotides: TGTGCCAGCAGTTTATGGACAGGGCTGGCTTTCTTT.

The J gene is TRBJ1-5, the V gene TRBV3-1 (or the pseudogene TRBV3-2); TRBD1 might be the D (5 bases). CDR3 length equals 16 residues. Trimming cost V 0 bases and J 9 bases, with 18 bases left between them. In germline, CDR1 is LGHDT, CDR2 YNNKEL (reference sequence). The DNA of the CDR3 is TGTGCCAGCAGCCAAGATCTAGGGGATTTTCCCACGCCCCAGCATTTT. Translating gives CASSQDLGDFPTPQHF.

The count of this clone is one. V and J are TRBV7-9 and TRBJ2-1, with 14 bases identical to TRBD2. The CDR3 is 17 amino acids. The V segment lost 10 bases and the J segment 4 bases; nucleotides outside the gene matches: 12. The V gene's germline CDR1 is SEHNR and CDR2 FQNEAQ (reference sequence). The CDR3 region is CANTGTSGGTGYNEQFF. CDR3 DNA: TGTGCCAACACCGGGACTAGCGGGGGCACAGGGTACAATGAGCAGTTCTTC.

The CDR3 sequence: CASSQGGGYTF. CDR3 sequence (DNA): TGTGCCAGCAGCCAGGGGGGAGGCTACACCTTC. This sequence joins TRBV3-1 (or the pseudogene TRBV3-2) and TRBJ1-2, with a weak D call TRBD1 (5 bases). Per the germline V gene, CDR1 is LGHDT and CDR2 is YNNKEL (reference sequence). V was pared by 3 bases and J by 8 bases, with 7 bases between. The CDR3 runs 11 residues.

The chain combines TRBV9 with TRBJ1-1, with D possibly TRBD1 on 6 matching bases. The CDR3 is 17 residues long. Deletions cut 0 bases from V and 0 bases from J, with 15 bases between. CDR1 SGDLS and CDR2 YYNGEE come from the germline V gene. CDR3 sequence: CASSVEGRGTMNTEAFF. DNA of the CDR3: TGTGCCAGCAGCGTAGAGGGGAGGGGGACCATGAACACTGAAGCTTTCTTT.

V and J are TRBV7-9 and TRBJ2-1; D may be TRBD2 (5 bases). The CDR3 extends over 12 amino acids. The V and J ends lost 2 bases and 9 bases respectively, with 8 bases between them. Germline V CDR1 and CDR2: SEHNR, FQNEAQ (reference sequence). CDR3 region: CASSLFEGEQFF. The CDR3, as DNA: TGTGCCAGCAGCTTATTCGAGGGTGAGCAGTTCTTC.

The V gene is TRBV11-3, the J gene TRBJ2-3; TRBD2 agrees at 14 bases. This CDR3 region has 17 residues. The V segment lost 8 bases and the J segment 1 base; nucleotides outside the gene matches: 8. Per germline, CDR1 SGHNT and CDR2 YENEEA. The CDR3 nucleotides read TGTGCCAGCGGGAGACTAGCGGGGGGGCCGGGCACAGATACGCAGTATTTT. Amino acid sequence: CASGRLAGGPGTDTQYF.

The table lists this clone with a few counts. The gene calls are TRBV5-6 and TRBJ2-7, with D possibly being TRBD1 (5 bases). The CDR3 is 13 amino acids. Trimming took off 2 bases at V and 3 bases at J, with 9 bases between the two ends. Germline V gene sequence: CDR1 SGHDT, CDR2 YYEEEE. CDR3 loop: CASSFRQNYEQYF. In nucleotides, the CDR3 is TGTGCCAGCAGCTTCCGACAGAACTACGAGCAGTACTTC.

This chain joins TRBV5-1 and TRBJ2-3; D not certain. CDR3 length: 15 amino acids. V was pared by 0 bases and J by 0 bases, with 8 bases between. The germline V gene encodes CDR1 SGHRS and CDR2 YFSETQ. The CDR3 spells CASSLVSSSTDTQYF. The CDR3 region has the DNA TGCGCCAGCAGCTTGGTCTCTAGTAGCACAGATACGCAGTATTTT. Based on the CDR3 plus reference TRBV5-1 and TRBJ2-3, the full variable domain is KAGVTQTPRYLIKTRGQQVTLSCSPISGHRSVSWYQQTPGQGLQFLFEYFSETQRNKGNFPGRFSGRQFSNSRSEMNVSTLELGDSALYLCASSLVSSSTDTQYFGPGTRLTVL.

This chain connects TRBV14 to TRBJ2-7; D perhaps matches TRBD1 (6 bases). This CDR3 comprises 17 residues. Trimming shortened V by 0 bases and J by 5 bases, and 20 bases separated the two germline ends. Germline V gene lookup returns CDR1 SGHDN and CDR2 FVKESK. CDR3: CASSQDQFFGQLDEQYF. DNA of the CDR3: TGTGCCAGCAGCCAAGACCAGTTTTTTGGACAGTTGGACGAGCAGTACTTC.

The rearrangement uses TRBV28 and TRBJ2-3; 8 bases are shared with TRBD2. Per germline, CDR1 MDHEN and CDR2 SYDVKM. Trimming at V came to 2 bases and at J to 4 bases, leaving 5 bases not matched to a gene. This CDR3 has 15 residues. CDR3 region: CASSLAGGGADTQYF. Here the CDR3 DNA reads TGTGCCAGCAGTTTAGCCGGGGGGGGCGCAGATACGCAGTATTTT. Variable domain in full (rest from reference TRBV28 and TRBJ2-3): DVKVTQSSRYLVKRTGEKVFLECVQDMDHENMFWYRQDPGLGLRLIYFSYDVKMKEKGDIPEGYSVSREKKERFSLILESASTNQTSMYLCASSLAGGGADTQYFGPGTRLTVL.

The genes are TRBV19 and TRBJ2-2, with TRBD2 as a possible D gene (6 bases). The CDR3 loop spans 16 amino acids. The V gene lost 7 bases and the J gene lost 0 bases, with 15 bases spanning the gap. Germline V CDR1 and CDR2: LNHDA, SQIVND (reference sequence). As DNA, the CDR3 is TGTGCCAGTACCATCCAGTGGGGGGCGAACACCGGGGAGCTGTTTTTT. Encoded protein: CASTIQWGANTGELFF.

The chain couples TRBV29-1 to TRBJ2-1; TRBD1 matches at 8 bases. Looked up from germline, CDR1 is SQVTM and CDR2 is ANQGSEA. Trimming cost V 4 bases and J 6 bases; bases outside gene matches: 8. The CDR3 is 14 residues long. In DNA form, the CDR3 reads TGCAGCGTTGCAGGGGGCCACGTCCCCAATGAGCAGTTCTTC. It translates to CSVAGGHVPNEQFF.

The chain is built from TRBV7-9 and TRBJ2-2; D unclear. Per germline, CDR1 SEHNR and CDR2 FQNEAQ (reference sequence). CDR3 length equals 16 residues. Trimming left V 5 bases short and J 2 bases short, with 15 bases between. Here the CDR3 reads CASSPRFAFNTGELFF. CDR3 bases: TGTGCCAGCAGCCCCCGTTTTGCGTTTAACACCGGGGAGCTGTTTTTT.